The sequence of this T cell receptor beta chain was determined in a study of Graves' ophthalmopathy and Graves' hyperthyroidism. From RNA, the CDR3 regions of TCR beta chains were amplified and sequenced. The first-round RT-PCR employed HTBI primers together with the Qiagen OneStep RT-PCR kit. A multiplex PCR was then performed as the second round. Each CDR3 protein gets one entry after TCRdb re-called the multiplex PCR reads with MiXCR. The sample records roughly 1.1 million distinct CDR3 sequences, around a third being singletons. Whole-study findings and limits: Most expanded clonotypes in thyroid above 0.001 frequency also showed up in blood.

The CDR3 contains 14 residues. Trimming pared 4 bases from V and 4 bases from J, leaving 13 bases between. The germline V gene encodes CDR1 SGHTA and CDR2 FQGNSA. This clonotype showed up many times. The antigen is undetermined. The receptor comes from an adult man with Graves' hyperthyroidism. This sequence joins TRBV7-2 and TRBJ1-1; D gene ambiguous. Sequencing input: peripheral blood or thyroid tissue (not recorded which). Here the CDR3 reads CASSSWVAGTEAFF. The DNA of the CDR3 is TGTGCCAGCAGCTCCTGGGTGGCGGGCACTGAAGCTTTCTTT.